These T cell receptor beta chains were read from a single sample in a study of blood T cell repertoires in COVID-19. The method was immunoSEQ multiplex PCR; TCRdb's version includes in-frame clones alone and lacks a portion of them. The table records roughly 69,000 clones, about 80% of them present only once. The specimen was peripheral blood. The receptors come from a man aged 45-65 years with COVID-19, enrolled during active disease. CDR3s include the opening cysteine and the closing phenylalanine or tryptophan. Each record gives: J gene, V gene, clone size, D gene, CDR3 protein, CDR3 DNA. The D gene is left open where the match is weak. Only some rows state a clone size, as once, few, many or a class for expanded clones.

j_gene: TRBJ2-5
v_gene: TRBV28
abundance: .
d_gene: TRBD2
CDR3aa: CASSFRASGVETQYF
CDR3nt: TGTGCCAGCAGTTTTCGAGCTAGCGGGGTAGAGACCCAGTACTTC

j_gene: TRBJ2-1
v_gene: TRBV5-4
abundance: once
d_gene: .
CDR3aa: CASSPDRRGYDEQFF
CDR3nt: TGTGCCAGCAGCCCCGACCGGAGGGGATACGATGAGCAGTTCTTC

j_gene: TRBJ2-1
v_gene: TRBV5-1
abundance: .
d_gene: TRBD2
CDR3aa: CASSLLAGNNEQFF
CDR3nt: TGCGCCAGCAGCTTACTAGCGGGGAACAATGAGCAGTTCTTC

j_gene: TRBJ1-2
v_gene: TRBV19
abundance: .
d_gene: .
CDR3aa: CASSNRRENYGYTF
CDR3nt: TGTGCCAGTAGTAACCGTCGGGAAAACTATGGCTACACCTTC

j_gene: TRBJ2-4
v_gene: TRBV7-9
abundance: .
d_gene: .
CDR3aa: CASRSLWARLAKNIQYF
CDR3nt: TGTGCCAGCAGGTCCCTTTGGGCCCGCCTAGCCAAAAACATTCAGTACTTC

j_gene: TRBJ1-5
v_gene: TRBV3-1/TRBV3-2
abundance: .
d_gene: .
CDR3aa: CASSQDGGYQPQHF
CDR3nt: TGTGCCAGCAGCCAAGATGGAGGGTATCAGCCCCAGCATTTT

j_gene: TRBJ1-1
v_gene: TRBV10-3
abundance: .
d_gene: TRBD1
CDR3aa: CAISRTGAHDTEAFF
CDR3nt: TGTGCCATCAGTAGGACAGGGGCGCACGACACTGAAGCTTTCTTT

j_gene: TRBJ1-5
v_gene: TRBV21-1
abundance: .
d_gene: .
CDR3aa: CASSMSGRDPQHF
CDR3nt: TGTGCCAGCAGCATGTCGGGGAGAGACCCCCAGCATTTT

j_gene: TRBJ2-7
v_gene: TRBV7-3
abundance: .
d_gene: TRBD1
CDR3aa: CASSTGQGTYEQYF
CDR3nt: TGTGCCAGCAGCACAGGACAGGGTACCTACGAGCAGTACTTC

j_gene: TRBJ1-3
v_gene: TRBV2
abundance: .
d_gene: TRBD1
CDR3aa: CASSSDRGSGNTIYF
CDR3nt: TGTGCCAGCAGTTCCGACAGGGGCTCTGGAAACACCATATATTTT

j_gene: TRBJ1-1
v_gene: TRBV7-8
abundance: once
d_gene: TRBD1
CDR3aa: CASSSTGGAGTEAFF
CDR3nt: TGTGCCAGCAGCTCTACAGGGGGCGCGGGCACTGAAGCTTTCTTT

j_gene: TRBJ2-7
v_gene: TRBV30
abundance: once
d_gene: TRBD1
CDR3aa: CAWSTGQGAGYEQYF
CDR3nt: TGTGCCTGGAGTACCGGACAGGGGGCCGGTTACGAGCAGTACTTC

j_gene: TRBJ1-1
v_gene: TRBV7-9
abundance: .
d_gene: TRBD1
CDR3aa: CASSRTGGTEAFF
CDR3nt: TGTGCCAGCAGCCGGACAGGGGGCACTGAAGCTTTCTTT

j_gene: TRBJ1-2
v_gene: TRBV5-5
abundance: .
d_gene: .
CDR3aa: CASSFYRDYGYTF
CDR3nt: TGTGCCAGCAGTTTTTACAGGGACTATGGCTACACCTTC

j_gene: TRBJ1-4
v_gene: TRBV19
abundance: .
d_gene: .
CDR3aa: CASSGRTADPTNEKLFF
CDR3nt: TGTGCCAGTAGTGGGCGGACAGCCGACCCAACTAATGAAAAACTGTTTTTT

j_gene: TRBJ2-3
v_gene: TRBV6-5
abundance: .
d_gene: TRBD2
CDR3aa: CASSYSGLAADTQYF
CDR3nt: TGTGCCAGCAGTTACTCGGGACTAGCAGCAGATACGCAGTATTTT

j_gene: TRBJ2-1
v_gene: TRBV2
abundance: .
d_gene: TRBD2
CDR3aa: CASIAAGDYNEQFF
CDR3nt: TGTGCCAGCATAGCAGCGGGGGACTACAATGAGCAGTTCTTC

j_gene: TRBJ1-4
v_gene: TRBV5-1
abundance: .
d_gene: .
CDR3aa: CASSLVSTGGNEKLFF
CDR3nt: TGCGCCAGCAGCTTGGTTAGCACAGGTGGTAATGAAAAACTGTTTTTT

j_gene: TRBJ2-5
v_gene: TRBV20-1
abundance: .
d_gene: .
CDR3aa: CSGQVQETQYF
CDR3nt: TGCAGTGGGCAGGTCCAAGAGACCCAGTACTTC

j_gene: TRBJ2-1
v_gene: TRBV7-9
abundance: .
d_gene: TRBD2
CDR3aa: CASSASRGDHNEQFF
CDR3nt: TGTGCCAGCAGCGCGTCCCGGGGGGACCACAATGAGCAGTTCTTC

j_gene: TRBJ2-7
v_gene: TRBV19
abundance: .
d_gene: TRBD2
CDR3aa: CASAHGGYEQYF
CDR3nt: TGTGCCAGTGCACACGGGGGGTACGAGCAGTACTTC

j_gene: TRBJ1-1
v_gene: TRBV5-1
abundance: .
d_gene: TRBD1
CDR3aa: CASTHFFWTGAIMNTEAFF
CDR3nt: TGCGCCAGCACCCACTTTTTTTGGACAGGGGCCATCATGAACACTGAAGCTTTCTTT

j_gene: TRBJ2-7
v_gene: TRBV15
abundance: .
d_gene: TRBD1
CDR3aa: CATSLYGTGKHEQYF
CDR3nt: TGTGCCACCAGCCTTTACGGGACAGGGAAACACGAGCAGTACTTC

j_gene: TRBJ2-3
v_gene: TRBV12-3/TRBV12-4
abundance: .
d_gene: .
CDR3aa: CASSFSSDTQYF
CDR3nt: TGTGCCAGCAGTTTCAGTTCGGATACGCAGTATTTT

j_gene: TRBJ1-5
v_gene: TRBV30
abundance: few
d_gene: TRBD1
CDR3aa: CAWSVPDRGQPQHF
CDR3nt: TGTGCCTGGAGTGTCCCGGACAGGGGTCAGCCCCAGCATTTT

j_gene: TRBJ2-3
v_gene: TRBV7-2
abundance: .
d_gene: .
CDR3aa: CASSFSRQSDTQYF
CDR3nt: TGTGCCAGCAGCTTCTCCAGACAGTCAGATACGCAGTATTTT

j_gene: TRBJ1-2
v_gene: TRBV18
abundance: .
d_gene: .
CDR3aa: CASSPGTTNGYTF
CDR3nt: TGTGCCAGCTCACCAGGGACAACTAATGGCTACACCTTC

j_gene: TRBJ2-5
v_gene: TRBV5-4
abundance: .
d_gene: TRBD2
CDR3aa: CASSSRLAGARETQYF
CDR3nt: TGTGCCAGCAGCTCCCGACTAGCGGGGGCCCGAGAGACCCAGTACTTC

j_gene: TRBJ2-5
v_gene: TRBV6-5
abundance: .
d_gene: TRBD2
CDR3aa: CASSFFLSGETQYF
CDR3nt: TGTGCCAGCAGTTTCTTCCTTAGCGGGGAGACCCAGTACTTC

j_gene: TRBJ2-5
v_gene: TRBV5-1
abundance: .
d_gene: TRBD1
CDR3aa: CASSSTGQSQETQYF
CDR3nt: TGCGCCAGCAGCTCGACGGGACAGAGCCAAGAGACCCAGTACTTC

j_gene: TRBJ1-3
v_gene: TRBV7-9
abundance: .
d_gene: .
CDR3aa: CASTPPAGNTIYF
CDR3nt: TGTGCCAGCACCCCCCCGGCTGGAAACACCATATATTTT

j_gene: TRBJ2-5
v_gene: TRBV2
abundance: .
d_gene: .
CDR3aa: CASNLGWGGGPTQYF
CDR3nt: TGTGCCAGTAACCTGGGATGGGGCGGGGGCCCGACCCAGTACTTC

j_gene: TRBJ2-2
v_gene: TRBV14
abundance: .
d_gene: .
CDR3aa: CASSQVPGRRTGELFF
CDR3nt: TGTGCCAGCAGCCAAGTCCCAGGGCGAAGGACCGGGGAGCTGTTTTTT

j_gene: TRBJ1-1
v_gene: TRBV5-1
abundance: once
d_gene: .
CDR3aa: CASSSDSINTEAFF
CDR3nt: TGCGCCAGCAGCTCTGACAGTATAAACACTGAAGCTTTCTTT

j_gene: TRBJ2-7
v_gene: TRBV12-3/TRBV12-4
abundance: .
d_gene: .
CDR3aa: CASSRRDYEQYF
CDR3nt: TGTGCCAGCAGTCGACGGGACTACGAGCAGTACTTC

j_gene: TRBJ2-3
v_gene: TRBV6-2/TRBV6-3
abundance: .
d_gene: TRBD2
CDR3aa: CASSSLAGAGTDTQYF
CDR3nt: TGTGCCAGCAGTTCTCTAGCGGGGGCCGGCACAGATACGCAGTATTTT

j_gene: TRBJ2-3
v_gene: TRBV20-1
abundance: once
d_gene: TRBD2
CDR3aa: CSASSSGGAWTDTQYF
CDR3nt: TGCAGTGCTAGTTCAAGCGGGGGGGCTTGGACAGATACGCAGTATTTT

j_gene: TRBJ2-5
v_gene: TRBV30
abundance: .
d_gene: .
CDR3aa: CAWGEETQYF
CDR3nt: TGTGCCTGGGGCGAAGAGACCCAGTACTTC

j_gene: TRBJ1-4
v_gene: TRBV6-5
abundance: .
d_gene: .
CDR3aa: CASSYRALQGNEKLFF
CDR3nt: TGTGCCAGCAGTTACCGAGCTCTCCAGGGAAATGAAAAACTGTTTTTT

j_gene: TRBJ2-2
v_gene: TRBV18
abundance: .
d_gene: .
CDR3aa: CASSPPAQGSTGELFF
CDR3nt: TGTGCCAGCTCACCACCGGCGCAGGGGAGCACCGGGGAGCTGTTTTTT

j_gene: TRBJ2-1
v_gene: TRBV9
abundance: few
d_gene: TRBD2
CDR3aa: CASSDSGGASDEQFF
CDR3nt: TGTGCCAGCAGCGATAGCGGGGGGGCCAGCGATGAGCAGTTCTTC

j_gene: TRBJ2-7
v_gene: TRBV7-6
abundance: .
d_gene: TRBD1
CDR3aa: CASSSLAGTGSEQYF
CDR3nt: TGTGCCAGCAGCTCCCTGGCCGGGACAGGGTCGGAGCAGTACTTC

j_gene: TRBJ1-2
v_gene: TRBV6-5
abundance: .
d_gene: .
CDR3aa: CASSNGRTEGYTF
CDR3nt: TGTGCCAGCAGTAACGGCCGGACAGAGGGCTACACCTTC

j_gene: TRBJ1-1
v_gene: TRBV12-5
abundance: .
d_gene: TRBD1
CDR3aa: CASSPRGQPGGTEAFF
CDR3nt: TGTGCTAGTTCACCCCGGGGACAGCCCGGAGGCACTGAAGCTTTCTTT

j_gene: TRBJ2-2
v_gene: TRBV7-3
abundance: few
d_gene: TRBD2
CDR3aa: CASSLMGGALGRTGELFF
CDR3nt: TGTGCCAGCAGCTTAATGGGAGGGGCACTAGGGAGGACCGGGGAGCTGTTTTTT

j_gene: TRBJ2-1
v_gene: TRBV11-2
abundance: .
d_gene: .
CDR3aa: CASSSLRGGLYNEQFF
CDR3nt: TGTGCCAGCAGCTCGCTGAGGGGGGGTCTCTACAATGAGCAGTTCTTC

j_gene: TRBJ2-5
v_gene: TRBV7-9
abundance: .
d_gene: TRBD2
CDR3aa: CASSLAILAGGIQETQYF
CDR3nt: TGTGCCAGCAGCTTAGCGATTCTAGCGGGGGGGATACAAGAGACCCAGTACTTC

j_gene: TRBJ2-5
v_gene: TRBV7-2
abundance: .
d_gene: .
CDR3aa: CASSLVYAETQYF
CDR3nt: TGTGCCAGCAGCTTAGTTTACGCGGAGACCCAGTACTTC

j_gene: TRBJ2-1
v_gene: TRBV19
abundance: few
d_gene: TRBD1
CDR3aa: CASKGRTGDNEQFF
CDR3nt: TGTGCCAGTAAGGGCCGGACAGGGGACAATGAGCAGTTCTTC